The source of this T cell receptor (beta chain) is a study of post-analysis software for immune sequencing data. Across the whole study: The cohort encompassed relapsing-remitting, secondary progressive and progressive-relapsing multiple sclerosis disease courses. Notes on the study in general: Those samples that were prepared in the same batch co-clustered strongly by F measure. There were roughly 5 TRBV segments more frequent in patients than controls, and TRBV5-6, TRBV5-1 and TRBV20-1 were among them.

To note about this clonotype: Its antigen is not identified.

Included in the TCR beta cDNA libraries were unique molecular identifiers. T cells numbering about 1 to 10 million gave rise to about 540,000 cDNA molecules. One entry per CDR3 protein, called by TCRdb with MiXCR from the PCR reads. Here the sample spans roughly 540,000 distinct CDR3 sequences, approximately 31% being singletons. CDR3 length: 12 residues. With 6 bases clipped from V and 12 bases from J, the junction kept 11 bases outside the gene matches. CDR1 is ENHRY, CDR2 SYGVKD, per germline. The sequenced material came from blood. The receptor comes from a girl aged 2-17 years with multiple sclerosis. The chain uses TRBV10-3 and TRBJ2-7; 7 bases map to TRBD2. The CDR3: CAISEAELATYF. CDR3 coding DNA: TGTGCCATCAGCGAGGCGGAACTAGCGACGTACTTC.